The 16 T cell receptor beta chains reported below all come from one sample, sequenced in a study of T cells in Graves' hyperthyroidism and ophthalmopathy. Authors of the study amplified TCR beta CDR3 regions from RNA transcripts. First-round RT-PCR of the TCR CDR3 relied on the HTBI primer set. TCRdb independently ran MiXCR on the multiplex PCR reads; one entry per CDR3 protein. Of about 420,000 distinct CDR3 sequences in the sample, roughly an eighth are singletons; the top ten hold roughly 4.8%. Specimen: blood. These receptors were taken from a woman between 18 and 30 years old with Graves' hyperthyroidism.

This clonotype was seen more than once but under ten times. The CDR3 DNA reads TGTGCCAGCAGTGTACGAGGGGGCGGAGGAAAACTGTTTTTT. Translation gives CASSVRGGGGKLFF. J is TRBJ1-4 and V is TRBV2; 7 bases agree with TRBD1. Germline-derived CDR1 and CDR2 are SNHLY and FYNNEI. V dropped 4 bases and J dropped 10; count of bases not matched to a gene: 9. The CDR3 is 14 residues long.

Details on this clonotype: A read error is possible here, since a much larger clone lies one base away. The rearrangement links TRBV12-3 or TRBV12-4 to TRBJ2-2; D remains ambiguous. V was pared by 7 bases and J by 3 bases, with 12 bases between. The CDR3 contains 14 residues. CDR3 loop: CASISSEDTGELFF. The CDR3 DNA sequence: TGTGCCAGCATTTCGTCAGAAGACACCGGGGAGCTGTTTTTT.

This clonotype was observed many times. The V and J genes are TRBV12-3 or TRBV12-4 and TRBJ1-1; D not certain. V lost 6 bases, J lost 1 base, and 12 bases lay in between. CDR3 size: 14 residues. CDR3 sequence reads: CASRYRTWNTEAFF. The CDR3 region has the DNA TGTGCCAGCAGGTACCGGACCTGGAACACTGAAGCTTTCTTT.

This clonotype showed up many times. The V gene is TRBV18, the J gene TRBJ1-1; no reliable D call. The CDR3 totals 14 residues. In germline, CDR1 is KGHSH, CDR2 LQKENI. The germline V and J ends were trimmed by 0 bases and 2 bases, with 7 bases remaining between them. The CDR3 loop reads CASSPPGFNTEAFF. CDR3 coding DNA: TGTGCCAGCTCACCACCGGGCTTTAACACTGAAGCTTTCTTT.

In this sample, this clonotype turned up many times. The chain combines TRBV7-9 with TRBJ2-5; perhaps TRBD1 as D (7 bases). Trimming pared 2 bases from V and 1 base from J, leaving 14 bases between. Germline-derived CDR1 and CDR2 are SEHNR and FQNEAQ (reference sequence). This CDR3 contains 16 residues. CDR3 loop: CASSLWQGGGQETQYF. The CDR3 DNA sequence: TGTGCCAGCAGCTTATGGCAGGGGGGAGGCCAAGAGACCCAGTACTTC.

There are a few counts of this clonotype. V and J are TRBV11-2 and TRBJ1-5; no clear D. In germline, CDR1 is SGHAT, CDR2 FQNNGV. V was shortened by 0 bases and J by 2 bases, with 17 bases between the two germline ends. The length of the CDR3 is 18 residues. Here the CDR3 reads CASSLDAGRARGNQPQHF. The CDR3 DNA reads TGTGCCAGCAGCTTAGATGCGGGGAGGGCTCGGGGCAATCAGCCCCAGCATTTT.

This clonotype was seen more than once but under ten times. Being one base from a much bigger clone, this may be a read error. J is TRBJ2-1 and V is TRBV11-2; tentative D call: TRBD1 (6 bases). Germline values: CDR1 SGHAT, CDR2 FQNNGV. Trimming cost V 4 bases and J 5 bases, with 12 bases left between them. This CDR3 has 14 residues. This chain's CDR3 is CASSYLGQHNEQFF. The CDR3 coding sequence is TGTGCCAGCAGCTATCTGGGACAACACAATGAGCAGTTCTTC.

In this sample, this clonotype turned up many times. The genes are TRBV13 and TRBJ2-7; D perhaps matches TRBD1 (6 bases). Germline V gives CDR1 PRHDT, CDR2 FYEKMQ (reference sequence). Trimming took 1 base from V and 4 from J, leaving 11 bases between them. This CDR3 is built from 14 residues. CDR3 DNA: TGTGCCAGCAGCTTAGAACAGGGTTGGTACGAGCAGTACTTC. Protein: CASSLEQGWYEQYF.

This clonotype has at least ten counts. This chain connects TRBV28 to TRBJ2-7, with D maybe TRBD1 (7 bases). Germline lookup yields CDR1 MDHEN and CDR2 SYDVKM. The V gene lost 3 bases and the J gene lost 3 bases, with 21 bases spanning the gap. This CDR3 contains 17 residues. CDR3 nucleotides: TGTGCCAGCAGTTTCGGCCCGACAGGGCGGGGTTTCTACGAGCAGTACTTC. This encodes CASSFGPTGRGFYEQYF.

This clonotype was found many times. The gene calls are TRBV28 and TRBJ2-1, with 7 bases lining up with TRBD1. The V gene end was trimmed by 3 bases and the J gene end by 1 base; junction bases not matched to a gene: 3. CDR3 size: 15 residues. Germline CDR1 is MDHEN and CDR2 is SYDVKM. As DNA, the CDR3 is TGTGCCAGCAGTTTGCAACAGGGGTCCTACAATGAGCAGTTCTTC. This translates into CASSLQQGSYNEQFF.

This clonotype was picked up a small number of times. The V gene is TRBV14, the J gene TRBJ2-7; unclear D gene. Germline-derived CDR1 and CDR2 are SGHDN and FVKESK. V was cut by 3 bases and J by 3 bases, with 12 bases left in between. The CDR3 spans 14 residues. The CDR3 reads CASSHPGRIYEQYF. CDR3 coding DNA: TGTGCCAGCAGCCATCCCGGACGTATCTACGAGCAGTACTTC.

The chain uses TRBV30 and TRBJ2-7; 8 nucleotides match TRBD2. Germline trimming cut 2 bases from V and 4 bases from J; bases unmatched to any gene: 10. Germline V gene lookup returns CDR1 GTSNPN and CDR2 SVGIG (reference sequence). This CDR3 comprises 15 residues. For the CDR3, the DNA is TGTGCCTGGAGTCCTATAGGACTAGCAGAGTACGAGCAGTACTTC. This gives the protein CAWSPIGLAEYEQYF.

This clonotype was seen repeatedly, ten times or more. The chain uses TRBV11-2 and TRBJ2-5; D unresolved. The germline gives CDR1 SGHAT, CDR2 FQNNGV. This CDR3 contains 14 residues. The V gene lost 0 bases and the J gene lost 3 bases, with 8 bases spanning the gap. CDR3 residues: CASSLDIGKETQYF. For the CDR3, the DNA is TGTGCCAGCAGCTTAGATATCGGAAAAGAGACCCAGTACTTC.

This clonotype has ten or more counts. V gene TRBV5-1 combines with J gene TRBJ2-1; possible D gene TRBD1, 6 bases. The V and J ends lost 3 bases and 3 bases respectively, with 10 bases between them. The CDR3 is 14 amino acids. Germline V gene lookup returns CDR1 SGHRS and CDR2 YFSETQ. The CDR3 DNA sequence: TGCGCCAGCAGCTCGGAACAGGGCTACAATGAGCAGTTCTTC. Translating it yields CASSSEQGYNEQFF.

On this clonotype: At one end, the junction sequence differs from germline, possibly due to a read error. This chain connects TRBV29-1 to TRBJ1-6; D not certain. This CDR3 is built from 13 residues. Germline V gene lookup returns CDR1 SQVTM and CDR2 ANQGSEA. The CDR3 nucleotides are TGCAGCGTTGGGAGCTCCCATAATTCACCCCTCCACTTT. Translation: CSVGSSHNSPLHF.

The J gene is TRBJ1-2, the V gene TRBV5-8, with D unclear. V shed 1 base and J shed 6 bases, with 10 bases lying between them. The germline V gene encodes CDR1 SGHTS and CDR2 YDEGEE. The CDR3 is made up of 13 amino acids. For the CDR3, the DNA is TGTGCCAGCAGCTTGTTCCGGGGAGATGGCTACACCTTC. This encodes CASSLFRGDGYTF.